Below are 2 T cell receptor beta chains sequenced from a single sample in a study of blood T cell repertoires in COVID-19. Sequenced by immunoSEQ multiplex PCR; TCRdb stores in-frame clones only, minus some. There are 100,000 to 150,000 clones in the sample; approximately 80% occur only once, and approximately 25% lies in the top ten. Sequencing was done on a sample of peripheral blood. The receptors stem from a human donor in a cohort sampled during active COVID-19.

The chain couples TRBV6-2 or TRBV6-3 to TRBJ1-1; D is unresolved. CDR1 is MNHEY, CDR2 SVGEGT, per germline. CDR3 length: 14 residues. V gave up 2 bases and J gave up 4 bases, with 11 bases separating them. This chain's CDR3 is CASSYGRMGTEAFF. Here the CDR3 DNA reads TGTGCCAGCAGTTACGGCAGGATGGGCACTGAAGCTTTCTTT.

The rearrangement uses TRBV18 and TRBJ2-2, with TRBD1 matching over 10 bases. The CDR3 spans 15 residues. Germline trimming cut 6 bases from V and 4 bases from J; bases unmatched to any gene: 5. CDR1 is KGHSH and CDR2 is LQKENI in the germline V gene. Here the CDR3 DNA reads TGTGCCAGCTCGCCGGGACAGGGGACCACCGGGGAGCTGTTTTTT. It specifies CASSPGQGTTGELFF.